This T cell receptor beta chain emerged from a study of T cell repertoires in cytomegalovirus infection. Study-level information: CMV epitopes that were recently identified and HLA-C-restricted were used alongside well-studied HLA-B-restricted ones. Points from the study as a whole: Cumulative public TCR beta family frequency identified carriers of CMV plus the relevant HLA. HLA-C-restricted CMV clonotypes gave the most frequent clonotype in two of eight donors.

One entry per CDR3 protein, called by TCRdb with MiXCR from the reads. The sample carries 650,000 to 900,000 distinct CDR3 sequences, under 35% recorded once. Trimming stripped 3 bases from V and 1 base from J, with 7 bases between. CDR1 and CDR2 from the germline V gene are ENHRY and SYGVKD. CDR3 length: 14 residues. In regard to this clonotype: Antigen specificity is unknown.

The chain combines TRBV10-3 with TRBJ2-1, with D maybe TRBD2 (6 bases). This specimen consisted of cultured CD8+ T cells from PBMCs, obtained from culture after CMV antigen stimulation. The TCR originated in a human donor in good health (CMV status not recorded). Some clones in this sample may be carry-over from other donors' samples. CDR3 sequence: CAISDGGSYNEQFF. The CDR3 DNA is TGTGCCATCAGTGATGGGGGGTCCTACAATGAGCAGTTCTTC.